This is a list of T cell receptor beta chains from one sample in a study of blood T cell repertoires in COVID-19. The protocol was immunoSEQ multiplex PCR, while the TCRdb copy is restricted to in-frame clones and leaves out a portion. This table has around 100,000 clones, 87% appearing once. The sequenced sample was peripheral blood. The receptors shown here come from a human donor in a cohort sampled during active COVID-19. CDR3s include the opening cysteine and the closing phenylalanine or tryptophan. The D gene is left open where the match is weak. Size tells how often a clone was seen (once, few, many) or the class of an expanded clone, and some rows leave it out.

abundance	len	j_gene	v_gene	d_gene	CDR3aa	CDR3nt
once	13	TRBJ1-1	TRBV29-1	TRBD1	CSVGQGGNTEAFF	TGCAGCGTCGGACAGGGTGGGAACACTGAAGCTTTCTTT
NA	17	TRBJ2-3	TRBV5-1	TRBD2	CASSSALAGGLTDTQYF	TGCGCCAGCAGCTCGGCCCTAGCGGGGGGCCTCACAGATACGCAGTATTTT
NA	15	TRBJ2-1	TRBV19	NA	CASSIEGRGSLEQFF	TGTGCCAGTAGTATAGAGGGCCGGGGGAGCCTGGAGCAGTTCTTC
few	11	TRBJ2-7	TRBV6-5	NA	CAGGAPIEQYF	TGTGCCGGGGGGGCCCCCATCGAGCAGTACTTC
NA	16	TRBJ1-1	TRBV18	NA	CASSRTPPRENTEAFF	TGTGCCAGCTCCCGAACCCCCCCAAGAGAGAACACTGAAGCTTTCTTT
once	14	TRBJ2-7	TRBV4-1	TRBD2	CASSPGTTAYEQYF	TGCGCCAGCAGCCCCGGGACTACCGCCTACGAGCAGTACTTC
NA	19	TRBJ2-7	TRBV28	NA	CASSLYIRYGQVPSYEQYF	TGTGCCAGCAGTTTATATATTCGTTATGGGCAGGTACCCTCCTACGAGCAGTACTTC
NA	20	TRBJ2-3	TRBV7-2	TRBD2	CASSLAPHKELAGGTDTQYF	TGTGCCAGCAGCTTAGCGCCCCATAAAGAGCTAGCGGGGGGCACAGATACGCAGTATTTT
NA	15	TRBJ1-2	TRBV7-3	NA	CASSLNGGGSNGYTF	TGTGCCAGCAGCTTAAATGGCGGGGGAAGCAATGGCTACACCTTC
NA	14	TRBJ2-2	TRBV11-2	NA	CASSAHSNTGELFF	TGTGCCAGCAGCGCCCACAGTAACACCGGGGAGCTGTTTTTT
NA	16	TRBJ2-4	TRBV11-2	TRBD2	CASSGWASGMGNIQYF	TGTGCCAGCAGCGGATGGGCTAGCGGGATGGGAAACATTCAGTACTTC
NA	13	TRBJ1-2	TRBV6-2/TRBV6-3	NA	CASSYPSGHGYTF	TGTGCCAGCAGTTACCCGAGCGGACATGGCTACACCTTC
NA	13	TRBJ2-7	TRBV11-3	TRBD2	CASSLDAGDEQYF	TGTGCCAGCAGCTTAGATGCGGGGGACGAGCAGTACTTC
NA	16	TRBJ1-3	TRBV28	NA	CASSLDRDTAGNTIYF	TGTGCCAGCAGTTTGGACCGGGACACCGCTGGAAACACCATATATTTT
once	13	TRBJ2-7	TRBV6-5	NA	CASIDRISYEQYF	TGTGCCAGCATCGACAGGATCTCCTACGAGCAGTACTTC
NA	14	TRBJ1-2	TRBV4-2	NA	CASSQGDRSDGYTF	TGTGCCAGCAGCCAAGGAGACAGAAGTGATGGCTACACCTTC
NA	14	TRBJ1-2	TRBV7-9	NA	CASSLGGAAYGYTF	TGTGCCAGCAGCTTAGGCGGGGCCGCCTATGGCTACACCTTC